This T cell receptor beta chain comes out of a study of T-cell memory formation after mild COVID-19. This clonotype was detected ten times or more. The antigen is not known. It was 5'RACE with constant-segment primers that produced the TCR alpha and TCR beta cDNA libraries, which carried sample barcodes and UMIs. Using its own MiXCR run on the 5' RACE reads, TCRdb lists one record per CDR3 protein. This sample has roughly 250,000 distinct CDR3 sequences, with over 15% found just once. This CDR3 contains 13 residues. Trimming stripped 4 bases from V and 3 bases from J, with 11 bases between. Per germline, CDR1 SGDLS and CDR2 YYNGEE. Study-wide findings and caveats: Pre-infection memory harbored some responding clones, suggesting cross-reactive memory joined. For second-wave clones that peaked at day 37, SARS-CoV-2 specificity went unverified. Clones that contracted from day 15 to 85 were balanced CD4/CD8, while later expanders leaned CD4+.

Material: PBMCs or a T cell subset sorted from them (not recorded which). The chain is built from TRBV9 and TRBJ2-7, with D perhaps assigned TRBD1 or TRBD2 (5 bases each). The clonotype comes from a man between 18 and 29 years old who had mild COVID-19 (a few samples of this study predate the infection). Cell type and time point are not known. CDR3: CASSPRDGYEQYF. The CDR3 region has the DNA TGTGCCAGCAGCCCCCGGGACGGCTACGAGCAGTACTTC.